Each of the 30 T cell receptor beta chains below was sequenced from the same sample in a study of blood T cell repertoires in COVID-19. Sequencing used immunoSEQ multiplex PCR; TCRdb keeps in-frame clones, though not all of them. The repertoire holds around 260,000 clones, with about 89% as singletons. Sequences were obtained from peripheral blood. The receptors originated from a woman aged 40 to 50 who had recovered from COVID-19.

CDR3 region: CASSMREQLEAFF. DNA for the CDR3: TGTGCCAGTAGTATGCGGGAACAGCTCGAAGCTTTCTTT. The V gene is TRBV19, the J gene TRBJ1-1; D is undetermined. CDR1 LNHDA and CDR2 SQIVND come from the germline V gene (reference sequence). Between the trimmed V and J ends, which lost 3 bases and 8 bases, there was a span of 13 bases. The CDR3 totals 13 residues.

This clone turned up a few times. CDR3 sequence: CASSYSEQSNQPQHF. For the CDR3, the DNA is TGTGCCAGCAGTTACTCCGAACAGAGCAATCAGCCCCAGCATTTT. V and J are TRBV6-5 and TRBJ1-5; D remains unclear. Between the trimmed V and J ends, which lost 0 bases and 1 base, there was a span of 7 bases. The CDR3 is made up of 15 amino acids. Germline values: CDR1 MNHEY, CDR2 SVGAGI.

The J gene is TRBJ1-2, the V gene TRBV5-1; D gene uncertain. Trimming pared 4 bases from V and 3 bases from J, leaving 13 bases between. The CDR3 spans 14 residues. CDR1 is SGHRS, CDR2 YFSETQ, per germline. This CDR3 is CASSQWGGDYGYTF. DNA for the CDR3: TGCGCCAGCAGCCAATGGGGAGGCGACTATGGCTACACCTTC.

This clone appeared a few times. The V gene is TRBV16, the J gene TRBJ2-7; no clear D. The CDR3 runs to 14 residues. The germline V gene encodes CDR1 KGHSY and CDR2 FQNENV. The V end lost 1 base, the J end lost 1 base, and 8 bases lay between the germline ends. Here the CDR3 DNA reads TGTGCCAGCAGCCAATTCGCAGGTTCCTACGAGCAGTACTTC. Protein sequence: CASSQFAGSYEQYF.

This rearrangement joins TRBV7-9 to TRBJ2-3; D unresolved. Germline-derived CDR1 and CDR2 are SEHNR and FQNEAQ (reference sequence). The CDR3 covers 12 residues. V dropped 6 bases and J dropped 2 bases, with 6 bases sitting between them. CDR3 bases: TGTGCCAGCAGTTCTTTCACAGATACGCAGTATTTT. Its protein is CASSSFTDTQYF.

The chain carries TRBV5-5 and TRBJ2-2, with D possibly being TRBD2 (5 bases). Germline lookup yields CDR1 SGHKS and CDR2 YYEKEE (reference sequence). The V and J ends lost 0 bases and 6 bases respectively, with 21 bases between them. The CDR3 runs to 18 residues. This CDR3 is CASSLGVRVGIGAGELFF. The DNA of the CDR3 is TGTGCCAGCAGCTTGGGGGTCCGGGTCGGGATTGGGGCCGGGGAGCTGTTTTTT.

V usage is TRBV24-1 and J usage is TRBJ2-2; the match to TRBD1 covers 9 bases. This CDR3 region has 15 residues. CDR1 and CDR2 from the germline V gene are KGHDR and SFDVKD. Trimming removed 4 bases from V and 6 bases from J; junction bases left unmatched: 5. The CDR3 region is CATSETGGAPGELFF. CDR3 DNA sequence: TGTGCCACCAGTGAAACAGGGGGCGCCCCCGGGGAGCTGTTTTTT.

This chain joins TRBV4-1 and TRBJ2-1, with D maybe TRBD1 (6 bases). Between the trimmed V and J ends, which lost 6 bases and 3 bases, there was a span of 12 bases. The CDR3 sequence is 14 residues long. The V gene's germline CDR1 is MGHRA and CDR2 YSYEKL. The CDR3 is CASRRDKVYNEQFF. The DNA for the CDR3 is TGCGCCAGCAGACGGGACAAGGTCTACAATGAGCAGTTCTTC.

The rearrangement uses TRBV7-9 and TRBJ2-1, with TRBD1 matching over 7 bases. The CDR3 is made up of 19 amino acids. From germline, CDR1 is SEHNR and CDR2 FQNEAQ (reference sequence). V lost 5 bases, J lost 1 base, and 17 bases stayed unmatched. This CDR3 reads CASSPGRGQLSVSYNEQFF. The CDR3 DNA reads as TGTGCCAGCAGCCCAGGTAGGGGACAGCTCTCAGTTTCCTACAATGAGCAGTTCTTC.

This clone was recorded a few times. The chain combines TRBV5-1 with TRBJ1-1, with 7 nucleotides matching TRBD1. This CDR3 is built from 15 residues. With 4 bases clipped from V and 5 bases from J, the junction kept 11 bases outside the gene matches. Germline-derived CDR1 and CDR2 are SGHRS and YFSETQ. The CDR3: CASSVEHRGSTEAFF. DNA of the CDR3: TGCGCCAGCAGCGTGGAACACAGGGGTTCGACTGAAGCTTTCTTT.

V gene TRBV5-1 combines with J gene TRBJ2-2; TRBD2 is a possible D gene (6 bases). Trimming pared 0 bases from V and 7 bases from J, leaving 10 bases between. CDR1 is SGHRS and CDR2 is YFSETQ in the germline V gene. CDR3 length: 14 residues. The CDR3 is CASSLEWGGGELFF. DNA for the CDR3: TGCGCCAGCAGCTTGGAATGGGGAGGCGGGGAGCTGTTTTTT.

The V gene is TRBV6-6, the J gene TRBJ2-1; 8 nucleotides match TRBD2. V was pared by 6 bases and J by 4 bases, with 8 bases of the junction left unmatched. CDR3 length equals 15 residues. Germline V gene sequence: CDR1 MNHNY, CDR2 SVGAGI (reference sequence). The CDR3 loop is CASRSAGAQYNEQFF. As DNA, the CDR3 is TGTGCCAGCAGGTCAGCGGGGGCCCAATACAATGAGCAGTTCTTC.

The V and J genes are TRBV10-3 and TRBJ2-1; 10 bases map to TRBD1. The junction had 5 bases not matched to a gene; V was cut back by 9 bases and J by 3 bases. Germline CDR1 is ENHRY and CDR2 is SYGVKD. The CDR3 covers 14 residues. The CDR3 bases are TGTGCCATTGGGGACAGGGGCTACTACAATGAGCAGTTCTTC. Protein product: CAIGDRGYYNEQFF.

The chain is built from TRBV5-1 and TRBJ2-1; TRBD2 aligns across 9 bases. V lost 0 bases to trimming and J lost 6 bases; unmatched junction nucleotides: 4. CDR3 length equals 15 residues. Germline V gives CDR1 SGHRS, CDR2 YFSETQ. The CDR3 loop is CASSLGTSAGNEQFF. CDR3 nucleotides: TGCGCCAGCAGCTTGGGGACTAGCGCCGGCAATGAGCAGTTCTTC.

Concerning this clone: An end of the junction does not agree with germline; a read error may underlie this. The genes are TRBV5-5 and TRBJ2-2; the D gene is possibly TRBD1 (5 bases). CDR1 is SGHKS, CDR2 YYEKEE, per germline (reference sequence). CDR3 size: 15 residues. The CDR3 region has the DNA TGTGCCAGCAGGTTGGGGCAGGGGAACACCGGGGAGCTGTTTTTT. Translating gives CASRLGQGNTGELFF.

V and J are TRBV6-2 or TRBV6-3 and TRBJ2-7, with D possibly TRBD1 on 5 matching bases. The ends were cut back, 6 bases at V and 3 bases at J, with 9 bases in the middle. The CDR3 totals 12 residues. CDR1 MNHEY and CDR2 SVGEGT come from the germline V gene. In DNA, the CDR3 is TGTGCCAGCAGCTCTCAGGGCTACGAGCAGTACTTC. Translated, it gives CASSSQGYEQYF.

The genes are TRBV4-1 and TRBJ1-2; 8 nucleotides match TRBD1. Trimming removed 4 bases from V and 5 bases from J; junction bases left unmatched: 15. The germline CDR1 and CDR2 sequences are MGHRA and YSYEKL. The CDR3 is 17 residues long. CDR3 sequence reads: CASSLRTGTGIYYGYTF. The CDR3 DNA is TGCGCCAGCAGCCTCCGAACCGGGACAGGCATATATTATGGCTACACCTTC.

The chain has TRBV10-1 and TRBJ2-3; TRBD2 agrees at 8 bases. The length of the CDR3 is 15 residues. Trimming took 2 bases from V and 4 from J; bases not matched to a gene: 5. CDR1 WNHNN and CDR2 SYGVQD come from the germline V gene (reference sequence). CDR3 sequence: CASSELSGVADTQYF. The CDR3 nucleotides read TGCGCCAGCAGTGAGCTTAGCGGGGTGGCAGATACGCAGTATTTT.

The chain couples TRBV6-5 to TRBJ2-7; TRBD2 matches at 11 bases. The V segment lost 6 bases and the J segment 2 bases; nucleotides outside the gene matches: 6. The CDR3 consists of 15 residues. Germline lookup yields CDR1 MNHEY and CDR2 SVGAGI. The CDR3 region has the DNA TGTGCCAGCAGCCGCCTAGCGGGGGGCACCTACGAGCAGTACTTC. As protein: CASSRLAGGTYEQYF.

This sequence joins TRBV19 and TRBJ2-3, with 12 bases aligning to TRBD1. The CDR3 totals 16 residues. Losses at the gene ends were 3 bases for V and 4 bases for J; bases not matched to a gene: 5. From germline, CDR1 is LNHDA and CDR2 SQIVND (reference sequence). In DNA, the CDR3 is TGTGCCAGTAGTATCAGGGACAGGGGGCCGCCAGATACGCAGTATTTT. It specifies CASSIRDRGPPDTQYF.

The chain is built from TRBV6-5 and TRBJ1-2; a weak D match, TRBD1 (6 bases). The CDR3 runs to 15 residues. Germline V gene lookup returns CDR1 MNHEY and CDR2 SVGAGI. V lost 8 bases to trimming and J lost 2 bases, with 18 bases between them. DNA for the CDR3: TGTGCCAGCGCAAGAGGGGGGGGCTCCAACTATGGCTACACCTTC. Protein: CASARGGGSNYGYTF.

The chain recombines TRBV5-5 with TRBJ2-7; 13 bases are shared with TRBD2. The CDR3 is 15 residues long. Germline-derived CDR1 and CDR2 are SGHKS and YYEKEE (reference sequence). Losses at the gene ends were 4 bases for V and 2 bases for J; bases not matched to a gene: 3. The CDR3 DNA reads as TGTGCCAGCAGCAGTACTAGCGGGGGGGCCTACGAGCAGTACTTC. Protein sequence: CASSSTSGGAYEQYF. Supplemented by reference TRBV5-5 and TRBJ2-7, the full variable domain reads DAGVTQSPTHLIKTRGQQVTLRCSPISGHKSVSWYQQVLGQGPQFIFQYYEKEERGRGNFPDRFSARQFPNYSSELNVNALLLGDSALYLCASSSTSGGAYEQYFGPGTRLTVT.

CDR3 region: CASSAGNTYNEQFF. CDR3 coding DNA: TGTGCCAGCAGCGCCGGGAACACCTACAATGAGCAGTTCTTC. The chain joins TRBV5-4 to TRBJ2-1, with TRBD2 as a possible D gene (5 bases). Trimming took 4 bases from V and 2 from J, leaving 10 bases between them. Per germline, CDR1 SGHNT and CDR2 YYREEE (reference sequence). The CDR3 runs 14 residues.

This clone has just a few counts. The V and J genes are TRBV3-1 (or the pseudogene TRBV3-2) and TRBJ2-2, with a tentative D call TRBD2 (6 bases). Trimming shortened V by 1 base and J by 5 bases, and 8 bases separated the two germline ends. In germline, CDR1 is LGHDT, CDR2 YNNKEL (reference sequence). The CDR3 contains 14 residues. CDR3 sequence: CASSQGGRTGELFF. CDR3 DNA: TGTGCCAGCAGCCAAGGGGGGAGGACCGGGGAGCTGTTTTTT.

This clone was picked up one time. The rearrangement uses TRBV4-1 and TRBJ2-1; 14 nucleotides match TRBD2. The length of the CDR3 is 16 residues. Germline V CDR1 and CDR2: MGHRA, YSYEKL. The V gene end was trimmed by 4 bases and the J gene end by 7 bases; junction bases not matched to a gene: 6. For the CDR3, the DNA is TGCGCCAGCAGCCCTCGACTAGCGGGGGGGCAAAATGAGCAGTTCTTC. Translating it yields CASSPRLAGGQNEQFF.

This sequence joins TRBV7-9 and TRBJ1-2; maybe TRBD1 (5 bases). Trimming cost V 0 bases and J 0 bases, with 8 bases left between them. This CDR3 contains 15 residues. Germline-derived CDR1 and CDR2 are SEHNR and FQNEAQ (reference sequence). The CDR3: CASSLAQGPNYGYTF. The CDR3 DNA sequence: TGTGCCAGCAGCTTAGCGCAGGGTCCTAACTATGGCTACACCTTC.

The chain carries TRBV7-2 and TRBJ1-5, with D perhaps TRBD1 (6 bases). The CDR3 extends over 16 amino acids. Trimming shortened V by 1 base and J by 7 bases, and 17 bases separated the two germline ends. The V gene's germline CDR1 is SGHTA and CDR2 FQGNSA. CDR3 DNA: TGTGCCAGCAGCTTAGAAAGTACGGGGGGCGAACAGCCCCAGCATTTT. Protein sequence: CASSLESTGGEQPQHF.

The chain employs TRBV6-6 and TRBJ1-5; 9 bases line up with TRBD1. V shed 2 bases, J shed 3 bases, and the junction held 5 bases outside the gene matches. The CDR3 runs to 16 residues. CDR1 is MNHNY, CDR2 SVGAGI, per germline (reference sequence). For the CDR3, the DNA is TGTGCCAGCAGTTACCTCGGGACAGGGAACAATCAGCCCCAGCATTTT. It translates to CASSYLGTGNNQPQHF.

The genes are TRBV29-1 and TRBJ1-2; 7 nucleotides agree with TRBD1. CDR1 and CDR2 (germline): SQVTM, ANQGSEA. The ends lost 7 bases at V and 3 bases at J; junction bases unmatched: 5. The CDR3 consists of 12 residues. CDR3 sequence (DNA): TGCAGCGCGACAGGGTCTGACTATGGCTACACCTTC. It is translated as CSATGSDYGYTF.

The V and J genes are TRBV4-3 and TRBJ1-5; D is undetermined. Trimming cost V 4 bases and J 10 bases, with 17 bases left between them. Per germline, CDR1 LGHNA and CDR2 YSLEER. The CDR3 consists of 14 residues. The CDR3 region is CASSPTEWSPPQHF. The CDR3 DNA reads as TGCGCCAGCAGCCCGACGGAGTGGTCCCCACCCCAGCATTTT.